This is a list of T cell receptor beta chains from one sample in a study of cytomegalovirus exposure and HLA in healthy donors. Sequencing used immunoSEQ multiplex PCR; TCRdb keeps in-frame clones, though not all of them. The sample contains 150,000 or so clones, about 82% of which appear only once. Material for sequencing was PBMCs. The receptor source for this set is a woman aged 50 to 65 in good health and CMV-seropositive. CDR3s include the opening cysteine and the closing phenylalanine or tryptophan. The D gene is left open where the match is weak. Where a row states a size, it is once, few, many or the class of an expanded clone; other rows omit it.

J: TRBJ2-1
D: -
V: TRBV5-5
size: once
DNA: TGTGCCAGCAGCTTTTCGGGCGGGAATGAGCAGTTCTTC
CDR3: CASSFSGGNEQFF

J: TRBJ2-5
D: TRBD1
V: TRBV29-1
size: -
DNA: TGCAGCGTTGAGCCCCCGACAGGGGGCCAAGAGACCCAGTACTTC
CDR3: CSVEPPTGGQETQYF

J: TRBJ2-1
D: -
V: TRBV28
size: few
DNA: TGTGCCAGCAGCCTCAAAAGCGGGCACAATGAGCAGTTCTTC
CDR3: CASSLKSGHNEQFF

J: TRBJ1-2
D: -
V: TRBV7-3
size: -
DNA: TGTGCCAGCAGCTTAGGGAACAGCGGTTCGGAGGGCTACACCTTC
CDR3: CASSLGNSGSEGYTF

J: TRBJ2-7
D: -
V: TRBV28
size: -
DNA: TGTGCCAGCAGTGCGACAGGATACGAGCAGTACTTC
CDR3: CASSATGYEQYF

J: TRBJ2-1
D: TRBD1
V: TRBV5-1
size: -
DNA: TGCGCCAGCAGCCCGGGACAGGGCGATGAGCAGTTCTTC
CDR3: CASSPGQGDEQFF

J: TRBJ2-1
D: -
V: TRBV9
size: -
DNA: TGTGCCAGCAGCCCCCCTCGGAGGGTGTTCAACAATGAGCAGTTCTTC
CDR3: CASSPPRRVFNNEQFF

J: TRBJ2-1
D: TRBD2
V: TRBV28
size: -
DNA: TGTGCCAGCAGCCGGACTAGCGGGAGAGTGCATGAGCAGTTCTTC
CDR3: CASSRTSGRVHEQFF

J: TRBJ2-1
D: TRBD2
V: TRBV14
size: -
DNA: TGTGCCAGCAGCCGATCCACCGGGAGGAATGAGCAGTTCTTC
CDR3: CASSRSTGRNEQFF

J: TRBJ1-1
D: TRBD1
V: TRBV4-2
size: once
DNA: TGTGCCAGCAGCCAGGGCTCGGACAGGTTGAACACTGAAGCTTTCTTT
CDR3: CASSQGSDRLNTEAFF

J: TRBJ1-2
D: TRBD1
V: TRBV28
size: -
DNA: TGTGCCATCGATGACAGGGAAAACTATGGCTACACCTTC
CDR3: CAIDDRENYGYTF

J: TRBJ2-1
D: -
V: TRBV11-3
size: -
DNA: TGTGCCAGCAGCAGAAGACAGGCTAATGAGCAGTTCTTC
CDR3: CASSRRQANEQFF

J: TRBJ2-3
D: -
V: TRBV4-3
size: -
DNA: TGCGCCAGCAGCCAACAGACGGGGATCGCAGATACGCAGTATTTT
CDR3: CASSQQTGIADTQYF

J: TRBJ2-1
D: -
V: TRBV9
size: -
DNA: TGTGCCAGCAGCGTAGCTGGTGACGGGACACCTTCGTTCTTC
CDR3: CASSVAGDGTPSFF

J: TRBJ2-1
D: TRBD2
V: TRBV28
size: once
DNA: TGTGCCAGCAGCCCCCCAGCGGGACACAATGAGCAGTTCTTC
CDR3: CASSPPAGHNEQFF

J: TRBJ2-7
D: -
V: TRBV5-1
size: -
DNA: TGCGCCAGCTCCGAACAGGGCAGCGAGCAGTACTTC
CDR3: CASSEQGSEQYF

J: TRBJ2-7
D: TRBD2
V: TRBV7-2
size: -
DNA: TGTGCCAGCAGCTTTAGGATCGGGGGGACTTTGGACGAGCAGTACTTC
CDR3: CASSFRIGGTLDEQYF

J: TRBJ2-1
D: -
V: TRBV9
size: -
DNA: TGTGCCAGCAACTCACAGGGAACTGAGCAGTTCTTC
CDR3: CASNSQGTEQFF

J: TRBJ2-7
D: TRBD1
V: TRBV5-1
size: once
DNA: TGCGCCAGCAGCTTGGCCGGACAGGTTATTTCCTACGAGCAGTACTTC
CDR3: CASSLAGQVISYEQYF

J: TRBJ2-5
D: -
V: TRBV9
size: -
DNA: TGTGCCAGCAGCCGGGGTCGAATTGGAGAGACCCAGTACTTC
CDR3: CASSRGRIGETQYF

J: TRBJ1-1
D: -
V: TRBV27
size: -
DNA: TGTGCCAGCAGTTTTATGGCAGGGGAAGACACTGAAGCTTTCTTT
CDR3: CASSFMAGEDTEAFF

J: TRBJ2-5
D: TRBD2
V: TRBV29-1
size: -
DNA: TGCAGCGTTGTTAGACTAGCGCTTCAAGAGACCCAGTACTTC
CDR3: CSVVRLALQETQYF

J: TRBJ2-1
D: TRBD2
V: TRBV14
size: -
DNA: TGTGCCAGCAGCCAAGTTAGCGGGAGCTCCTACAATGAGCAGTTCTTC
CDR3: CASSQVSGSSYNEQFF

J: TRBJ2-1
D: TRBD2
V: TRBV5-1
size: few
DNA: TGCGCCAGCAGCTTAGTCGCGGGAGCCCACAATGAGCAGTTCTTC
CDR3: CASSLVAGAHNEQFF

J: TRBJ2-4
D: TRBD1
V: TRBV19
size: -
DNA: TGTGCCAGTAGGTCAACACAGGGGGGACCTGGAATTCAGTACTTC
CDR3: CASRSTQGGPGIQYF

J: TRBJ1-2
D: -
V: TRBV28
size: -
DNA: TGTGCCAGCAGCCCTTATTCCTCCAGGCACGGCTACACCTTC
CDR3: CASSPYSSRHGYTF

J: TRBJ2-3
D: -
V: TRBV7-7
size: -
DNA: TGTGCTAGCAGCCCTCCTAGGGGCCCCACAGATACGCAGTATTTT
CDR3: CASSPPRGPTDTQYF

J: TRBJ1-1
D: -
V: TRBV14
size: -
DNA: TGTGCCAGCAGCCAATTCCCAGGGATAGGAGCTTTCTTT
CDR3: CASSQFPGIGAFF

J: TRBJ2-3
D: TRBD2
V: TRBV12-5
size: -
DNA: TGTGCTAGTGCCTCAAGCGGGGGGCCCCGGATGGATACGCAGTATTTT
CDR3: CASASSGGPRMDTQYF

J: TRBJ2-5
D: TRBD2
V: TRBV6-5
size: -
DNA: TGTGCCAGCAGTTTTACTAGCGGGAACGGTGAGACCCAGTACTTC
CDR3: CASSFTSGNGETQYF

J: TRBJ2-7
D: TRBD1
V: TRBV7-9
size: -
DNA: TGTGCCAGCAGCCCGTGGACAGGGGAAGAGCAGTACTTC
CDR3: CASSPWTGEEQYF